This is a list of T cell receptor beta chains from one sample in a study of T-cell reconstitution after alpha-beta-depleted transplantation in children. TCRdb recomputed calls from the PCR reads with MiXCR, one row per CDR3 protein. The data contain about 460,000 distinct CDR3 sequences, about an eighth of them singletons. The specimen was PBMCs, mostly from graft donor cells, collected 180 days after TCRalphabeta/CD19-depleted stem cell transplant. These receptors all come from a female patient younger than 10 who had a stem cell transplant for aplastic anemia, so the T cells may come from the graft donor. Both conserved end residues are part of each CDR3. The D gene is left open where the match is weak.

D gene: TRBD1; J gene: TRBJ1-1; V gene: TRBV5-1; CDR3 protein: CASSGRQGGFAEAFF
D gene: TRBD1; J gene: TRBJ1-1; V gene: TRBV29-1; CDR3 protein: CSVGQGEGTEAFF
D gene: TRBD2; J gene: TRBJ2-7; V gene: TRBV20-1; CDR3 protein: CSAAGLAGSFNEQYF
D gene: -; J gene: TRBJ2-2; V gene: TRBV6-5; CDR3 protein: CASQGTVNTGELFF
D gene: TRBD2; J gene: TRBJ2-1; V gene: TRBV9; CDR3 protein: CASSVVAGGYTSYNEQFF
D gene: TRBD1; J gene: TRBJ2-1; V gene: TRBV7-2; CDR3 protein: CASSLVSGGYNEQFF
D gene: TRBD2; J gene: TRBJ2-1; V gene: TRBV18; CDR3 protein: CASSPMGLAGGSEQFF
D gene: -; J gene: TRBJ2-6; V gene: TRBV2; CDR3 protein: CASREGAGANVLTF
D gene: TRBD2; J gene: TRBJ2-7; V gene: TRBV4-2; CDR3 protein: CASSQDHRPGLAGLGQYF
D gene: -; J gene: TRBJ2-3; V gene: TRBV7-2; CDR3 protein: CASSPSTGLNTDTQYF
D gene: -; J gene: TRBJ1-1; V gene: TRBV6-2/TRBV6-3; CDR3 protein: CASSFGTRNTEAFF
D gene: TRBD1; J gene: TRBJ2-7; V gene: TRBV29-1; CDR3 protein: CSVWTGSYEQYF
D gene: -; J gene: TRBJ2-5; V gene: TRBV14; CDR3 protein: CASSQVYRRPETQYF
D gene: -; J gene: TRBJ2-6; V gene: TRBV28; CDR3 protein: CASSFRTRLSGANGLTF
D gene: -; J gene: TRBJ2-1; V gene: TRBV28; CDR3 protein: CATLYNEQFF
D gene: -; J gene: TRBJ1-5; V gene: TRBV6-2/TRBV6-3; CDR3 protein: CASSYLLYSNQPQHF
D gene: -; J gene: TRBJ2-5; V gene: TRBV29-1; CDR3 protein: CSVYRGMNQETQYF
D gene: -; J gene: TRBJ2-7; V gene: TRBV12-3/TRBV12-4; CDR3 protein: CASRTGTREQYF
D gene: -; J gene: TRBJ1-4; V gene: TRBV10-3; CDR3 protein: CAISDKEWGIEEKLFF
D gene: TRBD2; J gene: TRBJ2-5; V gene: TRBV27; CDR3 protein: CASSYGGRGVIETQYF
D gene: TRBD2; J gene: TRBJ2-1; V gene: TRBV28; CDR3 protein: CASNINRDYTYNEQFF
D gene: TRBD1; J gene: TRBJ2-7; V gene: TRBV20-1; CDR3 protein: CSARAAGQGSSYEQYF
D gene: TRBD1; J gene: TRBJ2-2; V gene: TRBV7-2; CDR3 protein: CASSPRTGTGSRELFF
D gene: -; J gene: TRBJ2-4; V gene: TRBV11-3; CDR3 protein: CASSLVAYLQYF
D gene: -; J gene: TRBJ1-2; V gene: TRBV6-2/TRBV6-3; CDR3 protein: CASRRDHRFYGYTF
D gene: -; J gene: TRBJ2-3; V gene: TRBV20-1; CDR3 protein: CSARDGARRSTDTQYF